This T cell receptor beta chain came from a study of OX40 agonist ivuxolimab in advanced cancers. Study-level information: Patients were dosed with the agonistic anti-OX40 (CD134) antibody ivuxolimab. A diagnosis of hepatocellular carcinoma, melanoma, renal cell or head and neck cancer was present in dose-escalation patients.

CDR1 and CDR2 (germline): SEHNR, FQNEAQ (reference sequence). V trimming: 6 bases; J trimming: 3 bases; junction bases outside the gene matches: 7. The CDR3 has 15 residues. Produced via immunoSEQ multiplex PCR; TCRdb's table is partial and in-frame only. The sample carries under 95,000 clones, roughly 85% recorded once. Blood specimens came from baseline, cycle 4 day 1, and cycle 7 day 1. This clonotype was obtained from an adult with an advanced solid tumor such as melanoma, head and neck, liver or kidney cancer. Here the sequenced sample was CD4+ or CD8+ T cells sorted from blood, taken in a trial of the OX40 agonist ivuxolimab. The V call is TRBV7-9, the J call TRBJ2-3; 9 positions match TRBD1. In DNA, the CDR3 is TGTGCCAGCAGTTCGGGACAGGGTTTGACAGATACGCAGTATTTT. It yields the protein CASSSGQGLTDTQYF.